The clone carrying this T cell receptor (beta chain) was counted ten times or more. TCRdb re-derived calls from the RT-PCR reads in MiXCR, one entry per CDR3 protein. Found here are more than 600,000 distinct CDR3 sequences, approximately 14% of them singletons; the top ten hold 3.6%. This CDR3 region has 14 residues. From germline, CDR1 is SEHNR and CDR2 FQNEAQ (reference sequence). Losses at the gene ends were 4 bases for V and 5 bases for J; bases not matched to a gene: 7. The sequencing input was memory CD4+ T cells from blood. This clonotype was sampled from a female donor in good health, serving as a healthy control. The chain employs TRBV7-9 and TRBJ2-7, with 8 bases lining up with TRBD1. For the CDR3, the DNA is TGTGCCAGCAGCTCGACAGGGGCAGGAAACGAGCAGTACTTC. This sequence encodes CASSSTGAGNEQYF.